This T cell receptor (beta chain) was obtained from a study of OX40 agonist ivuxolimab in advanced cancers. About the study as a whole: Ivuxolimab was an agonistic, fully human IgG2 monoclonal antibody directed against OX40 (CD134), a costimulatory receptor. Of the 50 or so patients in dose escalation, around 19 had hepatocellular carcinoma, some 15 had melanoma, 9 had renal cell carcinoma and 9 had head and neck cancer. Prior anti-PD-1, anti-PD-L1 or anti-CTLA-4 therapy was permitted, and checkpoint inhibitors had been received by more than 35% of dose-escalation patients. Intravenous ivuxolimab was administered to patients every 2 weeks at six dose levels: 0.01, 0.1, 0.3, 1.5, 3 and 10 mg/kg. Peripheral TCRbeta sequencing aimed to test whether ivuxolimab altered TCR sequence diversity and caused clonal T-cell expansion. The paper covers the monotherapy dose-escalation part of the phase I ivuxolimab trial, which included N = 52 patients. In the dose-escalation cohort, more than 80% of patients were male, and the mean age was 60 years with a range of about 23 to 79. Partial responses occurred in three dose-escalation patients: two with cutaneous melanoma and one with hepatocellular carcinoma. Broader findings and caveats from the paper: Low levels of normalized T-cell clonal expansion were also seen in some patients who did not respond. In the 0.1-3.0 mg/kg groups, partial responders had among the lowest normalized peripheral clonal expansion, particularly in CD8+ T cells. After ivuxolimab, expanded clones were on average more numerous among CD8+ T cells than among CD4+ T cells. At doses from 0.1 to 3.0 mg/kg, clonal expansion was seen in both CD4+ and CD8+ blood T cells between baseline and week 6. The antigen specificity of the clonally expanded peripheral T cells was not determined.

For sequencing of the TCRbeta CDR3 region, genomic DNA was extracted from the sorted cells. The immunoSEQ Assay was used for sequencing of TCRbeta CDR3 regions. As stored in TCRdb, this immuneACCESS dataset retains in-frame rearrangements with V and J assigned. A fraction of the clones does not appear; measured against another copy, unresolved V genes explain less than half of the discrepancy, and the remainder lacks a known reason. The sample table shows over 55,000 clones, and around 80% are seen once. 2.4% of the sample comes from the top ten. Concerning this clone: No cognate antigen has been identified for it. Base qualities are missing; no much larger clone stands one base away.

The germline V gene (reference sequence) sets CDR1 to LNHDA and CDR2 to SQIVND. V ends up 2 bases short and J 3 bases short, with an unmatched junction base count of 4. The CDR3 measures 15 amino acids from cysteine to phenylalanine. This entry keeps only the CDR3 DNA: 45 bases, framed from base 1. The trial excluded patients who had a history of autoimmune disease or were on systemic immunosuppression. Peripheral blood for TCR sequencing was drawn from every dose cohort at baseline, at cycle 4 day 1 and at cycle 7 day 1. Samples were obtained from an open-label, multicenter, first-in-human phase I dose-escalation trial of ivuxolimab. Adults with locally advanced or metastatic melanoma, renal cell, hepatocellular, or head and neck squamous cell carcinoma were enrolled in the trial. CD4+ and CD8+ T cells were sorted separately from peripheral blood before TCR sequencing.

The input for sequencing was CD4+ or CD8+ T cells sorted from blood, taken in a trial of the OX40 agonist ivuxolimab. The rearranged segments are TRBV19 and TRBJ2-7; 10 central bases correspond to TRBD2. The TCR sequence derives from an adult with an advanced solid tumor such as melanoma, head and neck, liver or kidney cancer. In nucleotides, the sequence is TGTGCCAGTAGTATAACTAGCGGGACCTACTACGAGCAGTACTTC. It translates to CASSITSGTYYEQYF.